This T cell receptor beta chain appears in the sequencing data of a study of CD8+CD57+ T cells in acquired aplastic anemia. Study-wide context: Sorted CD4+ and CD8+ cells yielded DNA averaging around 3.2 ug. General study points: No significant patient-versus-control difference appeared in CD8+ Simpson's diversity.

Trimming cost V 2 bases and J 0 bases, with 11 bases left between them. CDR3 size: 15 residues. CDR1 is LNHDA, CDR2 SQIVND, per germline (reference sequence). Regarding this clonotype: What it binds is not known.

Genomic DNA was employed as the template in profiling TCR beta VDJ and CDR3. One entry per CDR3 protein, called by TCRdb with MiXCR from the reads. The sample has fewer than 250,000 distinct CDR3 sequences; approximately 49% are singletons. The source is a human donor in good health, serving as a control. Sequencing was performed on sorted CD4+, CD8+, or CD8+CD57+ T cells (not recorded which) from PBMCs. The chain employs TRBV19 and TRBJ2-7, with a weak D call TRBD2 (5 bases). The CDR3 DNA is TGTGCCAGTAGTATACCGGACTCGAGCTCCTACGAGCAGTACTTC. Translating it yields CASSIPDSSSYEQYF.